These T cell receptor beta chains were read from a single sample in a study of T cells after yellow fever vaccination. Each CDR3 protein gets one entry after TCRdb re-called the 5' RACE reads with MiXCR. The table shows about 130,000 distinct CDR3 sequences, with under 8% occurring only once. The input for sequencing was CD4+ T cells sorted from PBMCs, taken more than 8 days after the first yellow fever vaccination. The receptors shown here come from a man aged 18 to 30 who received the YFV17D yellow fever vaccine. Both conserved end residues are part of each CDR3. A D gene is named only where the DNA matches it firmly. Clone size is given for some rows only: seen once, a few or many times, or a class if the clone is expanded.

cdr3_aa: CASSSSPQGTGANVLTF
v_call: TRBV5-1
d_call: .
j_call: TRBJ2-6
clone_size: many

cdr3_aa: CASSSNSGNTIYF
v_call: TRBV7-2
d_call: .
j_call: TRBJ1-3
clone_size: many

cdr3_aa: CASANGGSYNEQFF
v_call: TRBV11-3
d_call: TRBD2
j_call: TRBJ2-1
clone_size: many

cdr3_aa: CASSARQGNNSPLHF
v_call: TRBV19
d_call: TRBD1
j_call: TRBJ1-6
clone_size: .

cdr3_aa: CASSLALRGLAGAYNEQFF
v_call: TRBV12-3/TRBV12-4
d_call: TRBD2
j_call: TRBJ2-1
clone_size: .

cdr3_aa: CATSKGGYRANVLTF
v_call: TRBV15
d_call: TRBD1
j_call: TRBJ2-6
clone_size: many

cdr3_aa: CSALSRAGGSYNEQFF
v_call: TRBV20-1
d_call: TRBD2
j_call: TRBJ2-1
clone_size: many

cdr3_aa: CASSFGSGTGTDTQYF
v_call: TRBV12-3/TRBV12-4
d_call: TRBD1
j_call: TRBJ2-3
clone_size: many

cdr3_aa: CASSYQQGAMYEQFF
v_call: TRBV6-5
d_call: TRBD1
j_call: TRBJ2-1
clone_size: many

cdr3_aa: CASSFNVGIYEQYF
v_call: TRBV11-2
d_call: .
j_call: TRBJ2-7
clone_size: many

cdr3_aa: CSARSRAQPQHF
v_call: TRBV20-1
d_call: .
j_call: TRBJ1-5
clone_size: many

cdr3_aa: CASSPTTVGAMVHEQYF
v_call: TRBV4-3
d_call: .
j_call: TRBJ2-7
clone_size: .

cdr3_aa: CASSPSDRTGETQYF
v_call: TRBV6-2/TRBV6-3
d_call: TRBD1
j_call: TRBJ2-5
clone_size: many

cdr3_aa: CASSQVNGARNSPLHF
v_call: TRBV4-3
d_call: .
j_call: TRBJ1-6
clone_size: many

cdr3_aa: CASSRPETQETQYF
v_call: TRBV12-3/TRBV12-4
d_call: .
j_call: TRBJ2-5
clone_size: many

cdr3_aa: CASSLQSGGRTGELFF
v_call: TRBV5-1
d_call: TRBD2
j_call: TRBJ2-2
clone_size: .

cdr3_aa: CSGLSGDTQYF
v_call: TRBV29-1
d_call: .
j_call: TRBJ2-3
clone_size: many

cdr3_aa: CASSLGGHSPLHF
v_call: TRBV7-9
d_call: .
j_call: TRBJ1-6
clone_size: many

cdr3_aa: CASGTSGGAGYTQYF
v_call: TRBV7-3
d_call: TRBD2
j_call: TRBJ2-3
clone_size: many

cdr3_aa: CSARVEGADTQYF
v_call: TRBV20-1
d_call: .
j_call: TRBJ2-3
clone_size: many

cdr3_aa: CASSEMGNTIYF
v_call: TRBV2
d_call: .
j_call: TRBJ1-3
clone_size: many

cdr3_aa: CASSLQGITEAFF
v_call: TRBV27
d_call: .
j_call: TRBJ1-1
clone_size: .

cdr3_aa: CASSSGLGGYNEQFF
v_call: TRBV11-2
d_call: TRBD2
j_call: TRBJ2-1
clone_size: many

cdr3_aa: CASSVAEGGKPYEQYF
v_call: TRBV9
d_call: .
j_call: TRBJ2-7
clone_size: many

cdr3_aa: CASSQVGSPLGSPLHF
v_call: TRBV4-2
d_call: .
j_call: TRBJ1-6
clone_size: many

cdr3_aa: CATSRDQGAVGYTF
v_call: TRBV15
d_call: TRBD1
j_call: TRBJ1-2
clone_size: many

cdr3_aa: CASQKGNFQETQYF
v_call: TRBV7-9
d_call: .
j_call: TRBJ2-5
clone_size: .

cdr3_aa: CSAERGTYETQYF
v_call: TRBV29-1
d_call: TRBD2
j_call: TRBJ2-5
clone_size: many

cdr3_aa: CASSAQETQYF
v_call: TRBV18
d_call: .
j_call: TRBJ2-5
clone_size: many

cdr3_aa: CSAATSYSYNEQFF
v_call: TRBV20-1
d_call: .
j_call: TRBJ2-1
clone_size: many

cdr3_aa: CASSRTFIGPGETQYF
v_call: TRBV4-1
d_call: .
j_call: TRBJ2-5
clone_size: many

cdr3_aa: CASSLRQKNTEAFF
v_call: TRBV7-2
d_call: .
j_call: TRBJ1-1
clone_size: many

cdr3_aa: CASIALDGYTGELFF
v_call: TRBV28
d_call: .
j_call: TRBJ2-2
clone_size: many

cdr3_aa: CASSLLVNYGYTF
v_call: TRBV5-8
d_call: .
j_call: TRBJ1-2
clone_size: many

cdr3_aa: CASSLVLAGPGDTQYF
v_call: TRBV7-2
d_call: TRBD2
j_call: TRBJ2-3
clone_size: many

cdr3_aa: CASSLQREDEKLFF
v_call: TRBV13
d_call: .
j_call: TRBJ1-4
clone_size: few

cdr3_aa: CASRRYARGRSYNEQFF
v_call: TRBV7-8
d_call: .
j_call: TRBJ2-1
clone_size: many

cdr3_aa: CASSLAPAGGGNEQFF
v_call: TRBV5-6
d_call: TRBD2
j_call: TRBJ2-1
clone_size: many

cdr3_aa: CASSLDQGLYTQYF
v_call: TRBV7-2
d_call: .
j_call: TRBJ2-3
clone_size: many

cdr3_aa: CASSGVSYEQYF
v_call: TRBV6-2/TRBV6-3
d_call: .
j_call: TRBJ2-7
clone_size: .

cdr3_aa: CASSYRGGGQYF
v_call: TRBV6-5
d_call: .
j_call: TRBJ2-5
clone_size: many

cdr3_aa: CASSLALGGGAQETQYF
v_call: TRBV5-4
d_call: .
j_call: TRBJ2-5
clone_size: .

cdr3_aa: CASSPQGHTGELFF
v_call: TRBV5-1
d_call: .
j_call: TRBJ2-2
clone_size: many

cdr3_aa: CATSRDPLQPQHF
v_call: TRBV15
d_call: .
j_call: TRBJ1-5
clone_size: many

cdr3_aa: CASSPSFANYGYTF
v_call: TRBV18
d_call: .
j_call: TRBJ1-2
clone_size: .

cdr3_aa: CASSQARSQFF
v_call: TRBV14
d_call: .
j_call: TRBJ2-1
clone_size: many

cdr3_aa: CASSYPSRDRGRYYGYTF
v_call: TRBV6-2/TRBV6-3
d_call: TRBD1
j_call: TRBJ1-2
clone_size: many

cdr3_aa: CASSQGYANSIHEQFF
v_call: TRBV4-1
d_call: .
j_call: TRBJ2-1
clone_size: many

cdr3_aa: CASSLQGQDLSYEQYF
v_call: TRBV5-1
d_call: TRBD1
j_call: TRBJ2-7
clone_size: many

cdr3_aa: CATSSESGRANYGYTF
v_call: TRBV15
d_call: .
j_call: TRBJ1-2
clone_size: many

cdr3_aa: CASSLRQSTGVNEQFF
v_call: TRBV7-3
d_call: TRBD1
j_call: TRBJ2-1
clone_size: many

cdr3_aa: CASSQDRISPSYNEQFF
v_call: TRBV4-1
d_call: .
j_call: TRBJ2-1
clone_size: many

cdr3_aa: CAIRPGTSGGAGTDTQYF
v_call: TRBV10-3
d_call: TRBD2
j_call: TRBJ2-3
clone_size: many

cdr3_aa: CASSQSIVNEQFF
v_call: TRBV11-2
d_call: .
j_call: TRBJ2-1
clone_size: many

cdr3_aa: CASSLSRASDTQYF
v_call: TRBV28
d_call: .
j_call: TRBJ2-3
clone_size: .

cdr3_aa: CASSSRTDTDTQYF
v_call: TRBV7-3
d_call: .
j_call: TRBJ2-3
clone_size: many

cdr3_aa: CASSLAAGPYEQYF
v_call: TRBV12-3/TRBV12-4
d_call: .
j_call: TRBJ2-7
clone_size: many

cdr3_aa: CASSASSSYNEQFF
v_call: TRBV9
d_call: .
j_call: TRBJ2-1
clone_size: many

cdr3_aa: CASSPGLAGTDTQYF
v_call: TRBV9
d_call: TRBD2
j_call: TRBJ2-3
clone_size: many